The 27 T cell receptor beta chains listed next were all sequenced from one sample in a study of cytomegalovirus exposure and HLA in healthy donors. TCRdb's table, derived via immunoSEQ multiplex PCR, lists solely in-frame clones and lacks some. This table holds approximately 98,000 clones, around 82% found once. Material: PBMCs. These receptors were taken from a woman younger than 35 in good health and CMV-seronegative.

The CDR3 coding sequence is TGTGCCAGCAGTCCGACGGGACAAGGGACCGGGGAGCTGTTTTTT. This encodes CASSPTGQGTGELFF. V is TRBV28 and J is TRBJ2-2; a possible D gene is TRBD1 (6 bases). The V end was cut by 5 bases, the J end by 5 bases, with 15 bases between. There are 15 residues in the CDR3. Germline lookup yields CDR1 MDHEN and CDR2 SYDVKM.

This chain uses TRBV20-1 with TRBJ2-3, with no clear D. The germline gives CDR1 DFQATT, CDR2 SNEGSKA (reference sequence). The CDR3 has 11 residues. Trimming cost V 6 bases and J 0 bases, with 4 bases left between them. CDR3 loop: CSAPSTDTQYF. The CDR3 DNA is TGCAGTGCCCCAAGCACAGATACGCAGTATTTT.

The genes are TRBV30 and TRBJ1-5; D gene uncertain. The V end was cut by 0 bases, the J end by 1 base, with 16 bases between. CDR1 is GTSNPN and CDR2 is SVGIG in the germline V gene (reference sequence). The CDR3 runs to 17 residues. DNA of the CDR3: TGTGCCTGGAGTGTACGAGAGGGCAAACCGAGCAATCAGCCCCAGCATTTT. Protein: CAWSVREGKPSNQPQHF.

The table lists this clone with a few counts. The chain recombines TRBV2 with TRBJ2-7; 8 positions agree with TRBD2. The J segment lost 7 bases and the V segment lost 6 bases, leaving 14 bases of the junction unmatched. Germline-derived CDR1 and CDR2 are SNHLY and FYNNEI. CDR3 length: 15 residues. In DNA form, the CDR3 reads TGTGCCAGCAGACCGCCGGGGGAACCGGGGGGGGAGCAGTACTTC. Encoded protein: CASRPPGEPGGEQYF. Supplemented by reference TRBV2 and TRBJ2-7, the full variable domain reads EPEVTQTPSHQVTQMGQEVILRCVPISNHLYFYWYRQILGQKVEFLVSFYNNEISEKSEIFDDQFSVERPDGSNFTLKIRSTKLEDSAMYFCASRPPGEPGGEQYFGPGTRLTVT.

The rearrangement links TRBV4-1 to TRBJ2-3, with a possible D match to TRBD2 (7 bases). The CDR3 has 17 residues. V was trimmed by 4 bases and J by 0 bases, leaving 17 bases between them. Germline CDR1 is MGHRA and CDR2 is YSYEKL. The CDR3 region is CASSRWGGLSSTDTQYF. The CDR3 DNA reads TGCGCCAGCAGCCGGTGGGGGGGGCTTTCTAGCACAGATACGCAGTATTTT.

The chain carries TRBV19 and TRBJ1-5; D possibly corresponds to TRBD1 (6 bases). This CDR3 comprises 14 residues. Germline V CDR1 and CDR2: LNHDA, SQIVND (reference sequence). Trimming pared 4 bases from V and 7 bases from J, leaving 14 bases between. This chain's CDR3 is CASSTSTGGQPQHF. CDR3 nucleotide sequence: TGTGCCAGTAGTACTTCGACAGGCGGCCAGCCCCAGCATTTT.

The chain combines TRBV30 with TRBJ2-7; unclear D gene. This CDR3 has 11 residues. Between the trimmed V and J ends, which lost 2 bases and 1 base, there was a span of 3 bases. Germline CDR1 GTSNPN, CDR2 SVGIG (reference sequence). The DNA for the CDR3 is TGTGCCTGGAGTCTGTCCTACGAGCAGTACTTC. Encoded protein: CAWSLSYEQYF. Drawing the rest from reference TRBV30 and TRBJ2-7, the complete variable domain is SQTIHQWPATLVQPVGSPLSLECTVEGTSNPNLYWYRQAAGRGLQLLFYSVGIGQISSEVPQNLSASRPQDRQFILSSKKLLLSDSGFYLCAWSLSYEQYFGPGTRLTVT.

The V call is TRBV30, the J call TRBJ1-5; 7 bases map to TRBD1. V trimming: 3 bases; J trimming: 4 bases; junction bases outside the gene matches: 9. Germline CDR1 reads GTSNPN; CDR2 reads SVGIG (reference sequence). The CDR3 consists of 15 residues. The CDR3 sequence is CAWSRGTVQNQPQHF. In DNA, the CDR3 is TGTGCCTGGAGCAGGGGGACAGTTCAAAATCAGCCCCAGCATTTT.

This rearrangement joins TRBV9 to TRBJ1-2; 7 bases map to TRBD1. This CDR3 comprises 15 residues. The germline V gene encodes CDR1 SGDLS and CDR2 YYNGEE. Trimming at V came to 4 bases and at J to 3 bases, leaving 9 bases not matched to a gene. CDR3 residues: CASSLRTGFDYGYTF. The CDR3 nucleotides are TGTGCCAGCAGCTTGAGGACAGGTTTCGACTATGGCTACACCTTC.

The V and J genes are TRBV5-1 and TRBJ2-3; the D gene is possibly TRBD2 (5 bases). Germline-derived CDR1 and CDR2 are SGHRS and YFSETQ. CDR3 size: 15 residues. V dropped 2 bases and J dropped 2 bases, with 12 bases sitting between them. CDR3 amino acids: CASSFGLVPTDTQYF. The CDR3 DNA sequence: TGCGCCAGCAGCTTTGGACTTGTTCCCACAGATACGCAGTATTTT.

The sample holds one count of this clone. The chain uses TRBV6-6 and TRBJ1-6; the D gene is possibly TRBD1 (6 bases). V was cut by 5 bases and J by 9 bases, with 17 bases left in between. The CDR3 runs to 15 residues. CDR1 is MNHNY, CDR2 SVGAGI, per germline (reference sequence). CDR3 region: CASSKDSFVGSPLHF. The CDR3 DNA is TGTGCCAGCAGTAAGGACAGTTTTGTAGGTTCACCCCTCCACTTT.

A word on this clone: Other DNA sequences in the sample encode the same CDR3. The chain has TRBV5-4 and TRBJ2-7; D is perhaps TRBD2 (6 bases). From germline, CDR1 is SGHNT and CDR2 YYREEE (reference sequence). The CDR3 spans 13 residues. Trimming removed 4 bases from V and 1 base from J, with 9 bases in between. CDR3 region: CASSPGGSYEQYF. Written as DNA, the CDR3 is TGTGCCAGCAGCCCCGGGGGATCCTACGAGCAGTACTTC. The full variable domain, rest sourced from reference TRBV5-4 and TRBJ2-7, is ETGVTQSPTHLIKTRGQQVTLRCSSQSGHNTVSWYQQALGQGPQFIFQYYREEENGRGNFPPRFSGLQFPNYSSELNVNALELDDSALYLCASSPGGSYEQYFGPGTRLTVT.

The chain employs TRBV2 and TRBJ2-7; 9 bases line up with TRBD1. This CDR3 spans 14 amino acids. J gave up 5 bases and V 4 bases, and 6 bases lay outside the gene matches. Germline values: CDR1 SNHLY, CDR2 FYNNEI. CDR3 coding DNA: TGTGCCAGCAGTGCCACACAGGGGGCAAACGAGCAGTACTTC. This translates into CASSATQGANEQYF.

The chain recombines TRBV16 with TRBJ1-1, with 8 bases that match TRBD1. The CDR3 length is 17 residues. V was pared by 1 base and J by 1 base, with 8 bases of the junction left unmatched. Looked up from germline, CDR1 is KGHSY and CDR2 is FQNENV. CDR3 in amino acids: CASSQFRLGTGNTEAFF. The CDR3 region has the DNA TGTGCCAGCAGCCAATTTCGGCTCGGGACAGGGAACACTGAAGCTTTCTTT. Supplemented by reference TRBV16 and TRBJ1-1, the full variable domain reads GEEVAQTPKHLVRGEGQKAKLYCAPIKGHSYVFWYQQVLKNEFKFLISFQNENVFDETGMPKERFSAKCLPNSPCSLEIQATKLEDSAVYFCASSQFRLGTGNTEAFFGQGTRLTVV.

The chain links TRBV28 to TRBJ1-5, with D possibly being TRBD1 (6 bases). Trimming took off 8 bases at V and 6 bases at J, with 11 bases between the two ends. The CDR3 totals 12 residues. Germline CDR1 MDHEN, CDR2 SYDVKM. This CDR3 reads CASQGTIQPQHF. In DNA, the CDR3 is TGTGCCAGCCAGGGGACTATTCAGCCCCAGCATTTT.

This chain connects TRBV7-3 to TRBJ2-7; TRBD1 might be the D (6 bases). This CDR3 comprises 13 residues. Trimming left V 5 bases short and J 5 bases short, with 13 bases between. From germline, CDR1 is SGHTA and CDR2 FQGTGA. The CDR3 region has the DNA TGTGCCAGCAGCCCCCCTTGGGACAACGAGCAGTACTTC. It is translated as CASSPPWDNEQYF.

The genes are TRBV10-2 and TRBJ2-7; 9 positions match TRBD2. The length of the CDR3 is 14 residues. Germline lookup yields CDR1 WSHSY and CDR2 SAAADI. J lost 2 bases, V lost 5 bases, and 4 bases had no gene match. CDR3: CASSSGGFTYEQYF. CDR3 DNA sequence: TGCGCCAGCAGTAGCGGGGGGTTCACCTACGAGCAGTACTTC.

This chain uses TRBV6-1 with TRBJ2-7; TRBD2 might be the D (7 bases). This CDR3 comprises 14 residues. The V end was cut by 7 bases, the J end by 5 bases, with 18 bases between. Looked up from germline, CDR1 is MNHNS and CDR2 is SASEGT. Written as DNA, the CDR3 is TGTGCCAGCACCTCCGAGGGGGGGCCCCACGAGCAGTACTTC. This gives the protein CASTSEGGPHEQYF.

The chain recombines TRBV18 with TRBJ2-7; the match to TRBD2 covers 7 bases. V shed 3 bases, J shed 0 bases, and the junction held 8 bases outside the gene matches. Germline values: CDR1 KGHSH, CDR2 LQKENI. The CDR3 runs to 16 residues. CDR3 in amino acids: CASSPSGAGPSYEQYF. DNA of the CDR3: TGTGCCAGCTCACCCTCCGGAGCGGGGCCCTCCTACGAGCAGTACTTC.

The chain has TRBV19 and TRBJ1-2; D remains unclear. With 0 bases removed from V and 3 bases from J, the gap between germline ends came to 14 bases. The CDR3 consists of 16 residues. Germline CDR1 LNHDA, CDR2 SQIVND (reference sequence). As DNA, the CDR3 is TGTGCCAGTAGTATAGATGGCTCCGGGAGCCACTATGGCTACACCTTC. This sequence encodes CASSIDGSGSHYGYTF.

In its sample, this clone was seen once. V usage is TRBV9 and J usage is TRBJ2-5, with D hard to call. Germline CDR1 and CDR2: SGDLS and YYNGEE. Trimming took off 0 bases at V and 4 bases at J, with 4 bases between the two ends. CDR3 size: 12 residues. The CDR3 DNA reads TGTGCCAGCAGCGTAGATCTAGAGACCCAGTACTTC. Translating gives CASSVDLETQYF.

The chain combines TRBV27 with TRBJ1-1; 8 nucleotides line up with TRBD1. The length of the CDR3 is 14 residues. In germline, CDR1 is MNHEY, CDR2 SMNVEV (reference sequence). The V segment lost 3 bases and the J segment 5 bases; nucleotides outside the gene matches: 5. The CDR3 here is CASSLGQVGTEAFF. CDR3 sequence (DNA): TGTGCCAGCAGTTTGGGACAGGTGGGAACTGAAGCTTTCTTT.

This clone was detected a few times. The chain employs TRBV11-2 and TRBJ2-7, with 9 bases aligning to TRBD1. From germline, CDR1 is SGHAT and CDR2 FQNNGV. V trimming: 4 bases; J trimming: 4 bases; junction bases outside the gene matches: 11. The CDR3 totals 16 residues. The CDR3 here is CASSSTKGTGRYEQYF. The CDR3 coding sequence is TGTGCCAGCAGCTCAACTAAAGGGACAGGGAGGTACGAGCAGTACTTC.

This clone was found once. V and J are TRBV13 and TRBJ2-3; TRBD1 agrees at 7 bases. The V gene's germline CDR1 is PRHDT and CDR2 FYEKMQ (reference sequence). V lost 3 bases, J lost 5 bases, and 8 bases stayed unmatched. The CDR3 contains 15 residues. Here the CDR3 DNA reads TGTGCCAGCAGCTTCGACAGGGATTTAGGAGATACGCAGTATTTT. Residues: CASSFDRDLGDTQYF.

The rearrangement links TRBV6-5 to TRBJ1-1, with 7 bases identical to TRBD1. The V and J ends lost 5 bases and 7 bases, in that order; junction bases with no gene match: 7. The CDR3 length is 13 residues. The germline V gene encodes CDR1 MNHEY and CDR2 SVGAGI. In DNA form, the CDR3 reads TGTGCCAGCAGTCTAGGGACAGTGAATGAAGCTTTCTTT. It specifies CASSLGTVNEAFF.

The rearrangement links TRBV18 to TRBJ2-1; TRBD1 aligns across 8 bases. Germline values: CDR1 KGHSH, CDR2 LQKENI. The V gene end was trimmed by 2 bases and the J gene end by 2 bases; junction bases not matched to a gene: 2. The CDR3 loop spans 15 amino acids. The DNA of the CDR3 is TGTGCCAGCTCACCAAAACAGGGGGCCTACAATGAGCAGTTCTTC. Its translation is CASSPKQGAYNEQFF.

The chain has TRBV12-5 and TRBJ2-3; no clear D gene. The germline V and J ends were trimmed by 4 bases and 3 bases, with 8 bases remaining between them. This CDR3 has 13 residues. CDR1 and CDR2 (germline): LGHNT, FRNRAP. The CDR3: CASGSHGTDTQYF. The CDR3 DNA reads TGTGCTAGTGGTTCCCACGGGACAGATACGCAGTATTTT.